This T cell receptor (beta chain) was captured in a study of T cell changes during pregnancy in multiple sclerosis. Libraries were prepared by immunoSEQ multiplex PCR; TCRdb keeps only in-frame clonotypes and omits some of them. This sample has tens of thousands of clones, with roughly 90% found just once. Germline V gene sequence: CDR1 MDHEN, CDR2 SYDVKM. Trimming took 5 bases from V and 10 from J; bases not matched to a gene: 13. The CDR3 extends over 14 amino acids. The clonotype comes from a female donor with multiple sclerosis, enrolled in a pregnancy study. The chain has TRBV28 and TRBJ2-5; the match to TRBD1 covers 7 bases. The sample was peripheral blood, taken in the second trimester of pregnancy. CDR3 sequence: CASSRGPGTVYQYF. CDR3 nucleotide sequence: TGTGCCAGCAGTCGGGGCCCGGGGACAGTTTACCAGTACTTC.